This T cell receptor beta chain was identified during a study of CD8+ T cells in alopecia areata. On the study more broadly: Treatment comprised oral tofacitinib, 5 to 10 mg twice daily, in treated patients. Tofacitinib dosing lasted 6 to 18 months, which was then followed by 6 months off drug. Regarding the study as a whole: Patients shared TCRs less clearly than mice did, possibly owing to HLA.

On this clone: Antigen unknown.

Extraction of RNA preceded its reverse transcription into cDNA, which served as the sequencing template. Assay used: immunoSEQ multiplex PCR; TCRdb lists only in-frame clones, some missing. In the table there are some 120,000 clones, over 60% of which are singletons. Regarding treatment: oral pan-JAK inhibitor, 5-10 mg twice daily. The sample here was CD4+ T cells sorted from blood, taken at week 4, from a patient treated with tofacitinib. This TCR was sampled from a human donor with alopecia areata.

As DNA, the CDR3 is TGCAGCGTTGAAGGACAGGGAGTCCGTGGCTACACCTTC. It codes for CSVEGQGVRGYTF. The V gene is TRBV29-1, the J gene TRBJ1-2, with 7 bases lining up with TRBD1. CDR1 SQVTM and CDR2 ANQGSEA come from the germline V gene. V lost 1 base and J lost 7; bases outside the gene matches: 6. This CDR3 is 13 amino acids long.